The entry below describes one TCR beta chain. Its antigen is as yet unknown. Likely unrecorded immune exposures existed in these nominally healthy donors. This sample was taken from a study of cytomegalovirus exposure and HLA in healthy donors. For the study at large: HLA-typed donors were the source of approximately 85 million unique TCRs held in an early data release. Study-level findings and limits: Using the classifier, cytomegalovirus status was reportedly diagnosed with high specificity and sensitivity. Links to common viral pathogens appeared, in a later analysis, for several of the most significant clusters.

The primer mix had 60 Vbeta and 13 Jbeta primers. The protocol was immunoSEQ multiplex PCR, while the TCRdb copy is restricted to in-frame clones and leaves out a portion. The table shows about 120,000 clones, with around 77% occurring only once. The germline V gene encodes CDR1 SGDLS and CDR2 YYNGEE. This CDR3 is built from 16 residues. Trimming cost V 4 bases and J 2 bases; bases outside gene matches: 10. Input material: PBMCs. This chain connects TRBV9 to TRBJ2-3; 7 bases agree with TRBD1. This sequence originates from a man aged 40-55 years in good health and CMV-seropositive. The CDR3 DNA is TGTGCCAGCAGCCCTAGGGGGACAGTGAACACAGATACGCAGTATTTT. The encoded protein is CASSPRGTVNTDTQYF.